This TCR beta chain emerged from a study of Ad26.COV2.S vaccination and SARS-CoV-2 variants. Study results and limitations: Analyses that measured TCR breadth and depth may have underestimated total T cell responses. Spike-specific TCR breadth in vaccine recipients exceeded that seen in placebo recipients.

The assay was immunoSEQ multiplex PCR, and TCRdb's table has in-frame clones only and misses some. The sample has 150,000 to 200,000 clones; roughly nine tenths are singletons. The CDR3 sequence is 13 residues long. V was clipped by 5 bases and J by 5 bases; unmatched bases: 4. Germline V gene data show CDR1 as KGHDR and CDR2 as SFDVKD. As regards this clone: The target antigen is unknown.

The rearrangement joins TRBV24-1 to TRBJ2-7, with TRBD2 identical over 8 bases. The sample was peripheral blood, taken after recovery from COVID-19. The sequence came from a human donor who had recovered from COVID-19. This chain's CDR3 is CATSGAGDHEQYF. CDR3 DNA: TGTGCCACCAGTGGAGCGGGAGACCACGAGCAGTACTTC.